This T cell receptor (beta chain) was sequenced for a study of T cells after yellow fever vaccination. Study-level information: Libraries from low-cell-number fractions were prepared with the SMART-Seq v4 Ultra Low Input RNA kit. Notes on the study in general: Peaking faster, on day 5 versus 15, the secondary response was nonetheless weaker. From the bulk population, abundant clonotypes could contaminate and appear within FACS-sorted repertoires.

At least ten counts were recorded for this clonotype. What it recognizes is unknown. It was through 5'RACE template switching that TCR cDNA was made, with a universal primer site and UMIs added. Via MiXCR, TCRdb re-called the 5' RACE reads, giving one row per CDR3 protein. Here the sample spans under 150,000 distinct CDR3 sequences, over 7% being singletons. After removal of 4 bases from V and 3 bases from J, the junction contained 11 bases not matched to a gene. CDR3 length: 16 residues. The TCR originated in a man aged 25-45 years who received the YFV17D yellow fever vaccine. This sequence joins TRBV12-3 or TRBV12-4 and TRBJ2-5; 7 bases line up with TRBD2. The specimen was CD4+ T cells sorted from PBMCs, collected 5 days after the yellow fever booster vaccination. For the CDR3, the DNA is TGTGCCAGCAGTTCCCCTGGGGGAGGGAGAAAAGAGACCCAGTACTTC. Its protein product is CASSSPGGGRKETQYF.